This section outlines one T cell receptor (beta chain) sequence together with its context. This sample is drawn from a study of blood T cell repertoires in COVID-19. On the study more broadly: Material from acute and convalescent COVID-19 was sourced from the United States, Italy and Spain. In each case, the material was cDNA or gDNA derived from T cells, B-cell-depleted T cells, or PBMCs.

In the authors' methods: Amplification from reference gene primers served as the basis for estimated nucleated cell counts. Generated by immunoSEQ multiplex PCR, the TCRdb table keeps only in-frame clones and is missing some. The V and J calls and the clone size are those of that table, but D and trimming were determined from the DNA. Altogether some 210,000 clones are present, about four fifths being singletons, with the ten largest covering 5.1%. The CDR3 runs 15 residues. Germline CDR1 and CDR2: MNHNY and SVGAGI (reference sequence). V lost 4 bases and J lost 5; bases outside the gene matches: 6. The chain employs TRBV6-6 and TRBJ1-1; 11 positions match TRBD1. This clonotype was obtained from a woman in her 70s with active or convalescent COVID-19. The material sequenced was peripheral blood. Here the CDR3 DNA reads TGTGCCAGCAGTTCACTCGGGACAGGGGGTACTGAAGCTTTCTTT. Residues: CASSSLGTGGTEAFF.